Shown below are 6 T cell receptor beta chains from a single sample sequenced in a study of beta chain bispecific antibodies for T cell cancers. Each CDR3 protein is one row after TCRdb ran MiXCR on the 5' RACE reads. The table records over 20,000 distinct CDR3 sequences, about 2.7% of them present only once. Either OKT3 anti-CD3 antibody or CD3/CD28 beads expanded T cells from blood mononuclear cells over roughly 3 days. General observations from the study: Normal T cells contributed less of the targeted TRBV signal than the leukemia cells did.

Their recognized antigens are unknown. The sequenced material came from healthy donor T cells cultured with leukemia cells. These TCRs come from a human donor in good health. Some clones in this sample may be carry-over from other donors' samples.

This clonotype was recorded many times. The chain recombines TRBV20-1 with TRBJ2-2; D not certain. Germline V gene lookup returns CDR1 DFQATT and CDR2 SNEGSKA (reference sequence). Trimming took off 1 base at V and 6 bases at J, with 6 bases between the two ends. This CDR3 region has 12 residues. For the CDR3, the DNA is TGCAGTGCTAGAGGGTTTTCCGGGGAGCTGTTTTTT. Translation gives CSARGFSGELFF.

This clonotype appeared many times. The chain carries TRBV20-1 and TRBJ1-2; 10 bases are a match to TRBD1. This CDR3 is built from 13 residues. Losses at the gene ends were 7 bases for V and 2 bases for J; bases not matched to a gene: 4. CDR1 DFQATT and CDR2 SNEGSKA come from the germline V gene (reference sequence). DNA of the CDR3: TGCAGTGATCCGGACAGGGGGAACTATGGCTACACCTTC. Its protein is CSDPDRGNYGYTF.

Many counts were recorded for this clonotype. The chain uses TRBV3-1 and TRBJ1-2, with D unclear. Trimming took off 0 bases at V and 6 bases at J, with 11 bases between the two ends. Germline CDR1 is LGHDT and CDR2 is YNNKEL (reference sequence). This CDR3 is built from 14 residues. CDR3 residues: CASSQDRWEDGYTF. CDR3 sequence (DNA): TGTGCCAGCAGCCAAGATCGGTGGGAGGATGGCTACACCTTC.

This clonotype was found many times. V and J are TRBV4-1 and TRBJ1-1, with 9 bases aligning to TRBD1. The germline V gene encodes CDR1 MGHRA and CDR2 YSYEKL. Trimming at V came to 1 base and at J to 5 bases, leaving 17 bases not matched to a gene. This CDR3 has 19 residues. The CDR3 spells CASSQGPQGAGLFVTEAFF. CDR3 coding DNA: TGCGCCAGCAGCCAAGGTCCACAGGGGGCAGGTTTATTTGTGACTGAAGCTTTCTTT.

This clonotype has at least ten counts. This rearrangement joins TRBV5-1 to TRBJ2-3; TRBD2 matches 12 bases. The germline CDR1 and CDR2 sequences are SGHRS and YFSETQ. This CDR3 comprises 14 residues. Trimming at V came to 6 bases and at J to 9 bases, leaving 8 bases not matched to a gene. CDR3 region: CASTPGLAGITQYF. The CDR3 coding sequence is TGCGCCAGCACCCCAGGACTAGCGGGGATAACGCAGTATTTT. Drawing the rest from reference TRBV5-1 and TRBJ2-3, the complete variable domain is KAGVTQTPRYLIKTRGQQVTLSCSPISGHRSVSWYQQTPGQGLQFLFEYFSETQRNKGNFPGRFSGRQFSNSRSEMNVSTLELGDSALYLCASTPGLAGITQYFGPGTRLTVL.

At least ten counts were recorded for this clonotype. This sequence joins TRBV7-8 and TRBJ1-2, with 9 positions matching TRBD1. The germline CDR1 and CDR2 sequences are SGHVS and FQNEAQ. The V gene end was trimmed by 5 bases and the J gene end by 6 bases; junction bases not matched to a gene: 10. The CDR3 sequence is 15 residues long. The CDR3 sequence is CASSQPRDRVNGYTF. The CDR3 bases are TGTGCCAGCAGCCAACCCCGGGACAGGGTGAATGGCTACACCTTC.